Sequencing of this T cell receptor beta chain was carried out in a study of blood T cell repertoires in COVID-19. Background on the study: The origin of the acute and convalescent COVID-19 samples was the United States, Italy and Spain. From T cells, B-cell-depleted T cells, or PBMCs came the material, which was cDNA or gDNA.

Authors' analysis steps: Reference gene primer amplification in the assay estimated nucleated cell counts. Repertoires were generated with immunoSEQ multiplex PCR, while TCRdb's copy carries only in-frame clones and drops some. The V and J calls and clone size were taken over from that table, and D and trimming were inferred from the DNA. The table has some 100,000 clones, 70% to 90% seen once. CDR1 SGHAT and CDR2 FQNNGV come from the germline V gene. The V gene end was trimmed by 4 bases and the J gene end by 4 bases; junction bases not matched to a gene: 9. The CDR3 totals 15 residues. V usage is TRBV11-2 and J usage is TRBJ1-2; 7 bases match TRBD1. Sequenced input: peripheral blood. This receptor was obtained from a woman between 55 and 75 years old with acute or convalescent COVID-19. This chain's CDR3 is CASSSNRGFFYGYTF. Here the CDR3 DNA reads TGTGCCAGCAGCTCTAACAGGGGATTTTTCTATGGCTACACCTTC.